These 24 T cell receptor beta chains share one sample of origin, sequenced in a study of cytomegalovirus exposure and HLA in healthy donors. A multiplex PCR was run with 60 Vbeta primers and 13 Jbeta primers. The repertoire was sequenced with immunoSEQ multiplex PCR; TCRdb's copy has only in-frame clones and lacks some. The sample consists of fewer than 200,000 clones, under 9.5% of them appearing once. Sequenced sample: PBMCs. These receptors were obtained from a woman between 25 and 40 years old in good health and CMV-seropositive.

The chain uses TRBV2 and TRBJ2-5; D unresolved. CDR3 length: 12 residues. V was shortened by 8 bases and J by 2 bases, with 9 bases between the two germline ends. CDR1 is SNHLY, CDR2 FYNNEI, per germline. CDR3 sequence reads: CASFPRQETQYF. The CDR3 coding sequence is TGTGCCAGCTTTCCGAGACAAGAGACCCAGTACTTC.

This clone was counted between two and nine times. This sequence joins TRBV5-1 and TRBJ2-6, with D hard to call. Germline CDR1 SGHRS, CDR2 YFSETQ. The CDR3 contains 13 residues. Trimming left V 4 bases short and J 4 bases short, with 6 bases between. CDR3 bases: TGCGCCAGCAGCCAATTCGGGGCCAACGTCCTGACTTTC. Translating gives CASSQFGANVLTF.

The chain recombines TRBV7-2 with TRBJ2-1; 7 bases are a match to TRBD2. With 5 bases clipped from V and 2 bases from J, the junction kept 9 bases outside the gene matches. The CDR3 has 16 amino acids. Germline-derived CDR1 and CDR2 are SGHTA and FQGNSA. Written as DNA, the CDR3 is TGTGCCAGCAGCCCCCTAGGACTAGTAGCCTACAATGAGCAGTTCTTC. Protein sequence: CASSPLGLVAYNEQFF.

V and J are TRBV5-1 and TRBJ2-7, with D possibly matching TRBD1 (6 bases). Germline CDR1 SGHRS, CDR2 YFSETQ. The CDR3 loop spans 14 amino acids. V shed 10 bases and J shed 2 bases, with 19 bases lying between them. The CDR3 region is CARRGGRDAYEQYF. CDR3 bases: TGCGCCCGCCGTGGGGGCAGGGACGCCTACGAGCAGTACTTC.

This chain links TRBV10-3 with TRBJ2-7, with TRBD1 matching 7 bases. With 3 bases clipped from V and 7 bases from J, the junction kept 6 bases outside the gene matches. The CDR3 is 13 residues long. Germline CDR1 is ENHRY and CDR2 is SYGVKD. The CDR3 is CAISEQGLGEQYF. The CDR3 nucleotides read TGTGCCATCAGTGAACAGGGGTTGGGGGAGCAGTACTTC.

V and J are TRBV12-5 and TRBJ2-7; possibly TRBD2 for D (5 bases). Germline V CDR1 and CDR2: LGHNT, FRNRAP. This CDR3 has 18 residues. The V end was cut by 0 bases, the J end by 3 bases, with 21 bases between. The CDR3 region has the DNA TGTGCTAGTGGTTTGGTACGCGGGTTCGAAAGTGGGAACTACGAGCAGTACTTC. Translation: CASGLVRGFESGNYEQYF.

The chain employs TRBV27 and TRBJ2-7, with 9 positions matching TRBD1. The CDR3 contains 15 residues. CDR1 and CDR2 from the germline V gene are MNHEY and SMNVEV (reference sequence). Unmatched junction bases numbered 7, after V lost 2 bases and J lost 5 bases. CDR3 protein: CASSLAGTGTHEQYF. For the CDR3, the DNA is TGTGCCAGCAGTTTAGCCGGGACAGGGACCCACGAGCAGTACTTC.

This clone was recorded a few times. V usage is TRBV7-6 and J usage is TRBJ1-1, with 7 bases matching TRBD1. After removal of 5 bases from V and 10 bases from J, the junction contained 7 bases not matched to a gene. Germline CDR1 SGHVS, CDR2 FNYEAQ. The CDR3 sequence is 12 residues long. The CDR3 nucleotides are TGTGCCAGCAGCCTATCAGGGGGGATAGCTTTCTTT. Its protein is CASSLSGGIAFF.

In this sample, this clone turned up a few times. The chain has TRBV5-6 and TRBJ2-4, with D perhaps matching TRBD1 (6 bases). The germline V gene has CDR1 SGHDT and CDR2 YYEEEE. There are 14 residues in the CDR3. V lost 4 bases to trimming and J lost 8 bases, with 16 bases between them. CDR3 nucleotides: TGTGCCAGCAGCCCCCGGACAGTGGGTGACATTCAGTACTTC. Translated: CASSPRTVGDIQYF.

The gene calls are TRBV4-2 and TRBJ1-4, with D perhaps matching TRBD1 (6 bases). Germline lookup yields CDR1 LGHNA and CDR2 YNFKEQ. V was pared by 1 base and J by 13 bases, with 16 bases between. The CDR3 length is 14 residues. Here the CDR3 reads CASSQVGAGAGLFF. As DNA, the CDR3 is TGTGCCAGCAGCCAAGTGGGGGCCGGCGCAGGACTGTTTTTT.

This clone was counted a few times. This chain uses TRBV20-1 with TRBJ1-2, with D possibly matching TRBD1 (6 bases). V was pared by 7 bases and J by 7 bases, with 13 bases between. Germline loops: CDR1 DFQATT, CDR2 SNEGSKA (reference sequence). This CDR3 contains 11 residues. CDR3 loop: CSVPQGPGYTF. DNA of the CDR3: TGCAGTGTCCCACAGGGCCCTGGCTACACCTTC.

The rearrangement joins TRBV6-1 to TRBJ2-6, with D hard to call. Trimming removed 2 bases from V and 0 bases from J, with 5 bases in between. This CDR3 contains 15 residues. The germline V gene has CDR1 MNHNS and CDR2 SASEGT. This CDR3 reads CASSETSSGANVLTF. In DNA, the CDR3 is TGTGCCAGCAGTGAAACGAGCTCTGGGGCCAACGTCCTGACTTTC.

The chain recombines TRBV7-9 with TRBJ2-7; 8 bases agree with TRBD2. CDR1 is SEHNR, CDR2 FQNEAQ, per germline (reference sequence). Germline trimming cut 3 bases from V and 5 bases from J; bases unmatched to any gene: 9. The CDR3 loop spans 15 amino acids. The DNA of the CDR3 is TGTGCCAGCAGCTTCCAAGCGGGAGCGAACCACGAGCAGTACTTC. This encodes CASSFQAGANHEQYF.

This chain uses TRBV2 with TRBJ1-3, with 8 nucleotides matching TRBD1. The germline gives CDR1 SNHLY, CDR2 FYNNEI. CDR3 length: 15 residues. V lost 6 bases, J lost 0 bases, and 4 bases stayed unmatched. The chain's CDR3 is CASRVDRGSGNTIYF. The CDR3 DNA follows: TGTGCCAGCAGGGTCGACAGGGGCTCTGGAAACACCATATATTTT.

The chain links TRBV5-4 to TRBJ2-2; D is possibly TRBD2 (6 bases). Germline V gene data show CDR1 as SGHNT and CDR2 as YYREEE (reference sequence). The CDR3 sequence is 16 residues long. V lost 3 bases, J lost 5 bases, and 17 bases lay in between. CDR3: CASSSQLLRGTGELFF. CDR3 in DNA: TGTGCCAGCAGCTCCCAATTACTCCGGGGGACCGGGGAGCTGTTTTTT.

This clone was seen a few times. The rearrangement links TRBV7-7 to TRBJ2-2; 8 bases are shared with TRBD2. Germline CDR1 is SSHAT and CDR2 is FNYEAQ (reference sequence). Trimming at V came to 5 bases and at J to 0 bases, leaving 5 bases not matched to a gene. This CDR3 is 16 amino acids long. CDR3 region: CASSPRGGANTGELFF. The CDR3 DNA sequence: TGTGCCAGCAGCCCCCGGGGGGGCGCGAACACCGGGGAGCTGTTTTTT.

Concerning this clone itself: The missing conserved phenylalanine or tryptophan at the end of this CDR3 makes a read error likely. This chain joins TRBV30 and TRBJ1-1; TRBD1 matches at 7 bases. Germline V gene sequence: CDR1 GTSNPN, CDR2 SVGIG (reference sequence). Trimming removed 8 bases from V and 5 bases from J; junction bases left unmatched: 17. This CDR3 region has 15 residues. The CDR3: CALRPGQSSLTEAFL. CDR3 nucleotides: TGTGCCCTCCGTCCGGGACAGAGTTCACTAACTGAAGCTTTCTTG.

This clone has a handful of counts. The chain couples TRBV11-2 to TRBJ1-4; 7 bases map to TRBD1. Germline V gene data show CDR1 as SGHAT and CDR2 as FQNNGV. The V and J ends lost 1 base and 7 bases, in that order; junction bases with no gene match: 6. The CDR3 loop spans 15 amino acids. The CDR3 nucleotides read TGTGCCAGCAGCTTAGCTCCGAGACAGGGTGAAAAACTGTTTTTT. Its translation is CASSLAPRQGEKLFF.

As to this clone: An end of the junction does not agree with germline; a read error may underlie this. This chain uses TRBV2 with TRBJ1-1, with D perhaps TRBD1 (6 bases). Germline values: CDR1 SNHLY, CDR2 FYNNEI. The CDR3 totals 15 residues. CDR3 in DNA: TGTGCCAGCCTAACACTACAGGGCTCGAACCCTGAAGCTTTCTTT. Encoded protein: CASLTLQGSNPEAFF.

V usage is TRBV9 and J usage is TRBJ2-1; tentatively, D is TRBD2 (6 bases). The germline gives CDR1 SGDLS, CDR2 YYNGEE. V gave up 0 bases and J gave up 9 bases, with 19 bases separating them. This CDR3 has 16 residues. The CDR3 nucleotides are TGTGCCAGCAGCGTAGTCGTAGCGGACCCCGGACGTGAGCAGTTCTTC. Protein product: CASSVVVADPGREQFF.

This chain joins TRBV5-1 and TRBJ2-7; TRBD2 matches at 8 bases. The trim removed 7 bases at V and 7 bases at J, leaving 13 bases unmatched. Germline values: CDR1 SGHRS, CDR2 YFSETQ. This CDR3 comprises 14 residues. CDR3 protein: CASSYDGRADEQYF. CDR3 bases: TGCGCCAGCTCTTATGACGGGAGGGCCGATGAGCAGTACTTC.

This chain joins TRBV15 and TRBJ2-1; maybe TRBD2 (7 bases). Germline V CDR1 and CDR2: LNHNV, YYDKDF (reference sequence). The CDR3 totals 16 residues. V was clipped by 4 bases and J by 4 bases, with 17 bases between them. CDR3 nucleotides: TGTGCCACCAGCATAAGGGGGGGGGATACTTACAATGAGCAGTTCTTC. This codes for CATSIRGGDTYNEQFF.

This clone was seen a few times. The chain has TRBV2 and TRBJ2-5, with 8 nucleotides matching TRBD2. The DNA end favors TRBJ2-7, so the J call may be wrong. From germline, CDR1 is SNHLY and CDR2 FYNNEI. The CDR3 is made up of 15 amino acids. The CDR3 bases are TGTGCCAGCACGCGCGGGAGGTCCACCCAGCACGAGCAGTACTTC. Its protein product is CASTRGRSTQHEQYF.

The sample holds a few counts of this clone. The CDR3 nucleotides are TGTGCCAGCAGCAGGGTCGGACTAGCGGGAGACAATGAGCAGTTCTTC. This gives the protein CASSRVGLAGDNEQFF. The chain links TRBV7-9 to TRBJ2-1, with 13 bases fitting TRBD2. The CDR3 is 16 residues long. The germline gives CDR1 SEHNR, CDR2 FQNEAQ (reference sequence). V lost 5 bases to trimming and J lost 5 bases; unmatched junction nucleotides: 6. The variable domain in full, completed from reference TRBV7-9 and TRBJ2-1, reads DTGVSQNPRHKITKRGQNVTFRCDPISEHNRLYWYRQTLGQGPEFLTYFQNEAQLEKSRLLSDRFSAERPKGSFSTLEIQRTEQGDSAMYLCASSRVGLAGDNEQFFGPGTRLTVL.